The 14 T cell receptor beta chains presented below share a single source sample, sequenced in a study of shared clonotypes between healthy human individuals (dated by TCRdb to 2020 to 2021). The method was the immunoSEQ multiplex PCR assay. Held by TCRdb, this immuneACCESS table contains in-frame sequences only and omits some clones. Under half of the omission traces to an unresolved V gene where checked; the cause of the rest is unknown. In all, the sample holds roughly 2.5 million clones, and 90% to 95% of those were seen once. Around 0.14% of the sample is taken by the ten largest. Source material: naive CD4+ T cells sorted from blood. Interpreted using the paper, the cell subset or site label stands for: CD45RA+ positively selected. The receptors were gathered from a man younger than 30 in good health.

V gene TRBV4-1 combines with J gene TRBJ2-5; 7 nucleotides match TRBD1. Germline loops: CDR1 MGHRA, CDR2 YSYEKL. J gave up 3 bases and V 1 base, and 5 bases lay outside the gene matches. This CDR3 has 15 residues. The chain's CDR3 is CASSQVDREEETQYF. The CDR3 DNA follows: TGCGCCAGCAGCCAAGTCGACAGGGAAGAAGAGACCCAGTACTTC.

This chain uses TRBV19 with TRBJ1-2; D might be TRBD1 (6 bases). There are 16 residues in the CDR3. Between the trimmed V and J ends, which lost 4 bases and 3 bases, there was a span of 18 bases. CDR1 is LNHDA, CDR2 SQIVND, per germline (reference sequence). The CDR3 bases are TGTGCCAGTAGTAACAGGACAGCCTTTACTGACTATGGCTACACCTTC. Its protein is CASSNRTAFTDYGYTF. Full variable domain (outside the CDR3, taken from reference TRBV19 and TRBJ1-2): DGGITQSPKYLFRKEGQNVTLSCEQNLNHDAMYWYRQDPGQGLRLIYYSQIVNDFQKGDIAEGYSVSREKKESFPLTVTSAQKNPTAFYLCASSNRTAFTDYGYTFGSGTRLTVV.

This chain links TRBV30 with TRBJ1-4; D gene unclear. V shed 1 base and J shed 7 bases, with 16 bases lying between them. This CDR3 is 15 amino acids long. The germline CDR1 and CDR2 sequences are GTSNPN and SVGIG (reference sequence). The CDR3 sequence: CAWSDFVGWSEKLFF. CDR3 nucleotide sequence: TGTGCCTGGAGTGATTTTGTTGGATGGAGTGAAAAACTGTTTTTT.

The chain couples TRBV6-5 to TRBJ1-2, with 7 bases lining up with TRBD1. The CDR3 sequence is 14 residues long. Germline V gene sequence: CDR1 MNHEY, CDR2 SVGAGI. After removal of 4 bases from V and 4 bases from J, the junction contained 6 bases not matched to a gene. CDR3 region: CASSSPGQFYGYTF. DNA for the CDR3: TGTGCCAGCAGTTCTCCGGGACAGTTCTATGGCTACACCTTC.

This chain joins TRBV6-6 and TRBJ1-1; no firm D call. The length of the CDR3 is 14 residues. Germline CDR1 reads MNHNY; CDR2 reads SVGAGI (reference sequence). Trimming took 5 bases from V and 8 from J, leaving 18 bases between them. The CDR3 DNA sequence: TGTGCCAGCAGTCGGATTAGTATGTTACCAGAAGCTTTCTTT. This sequence encodes CASSRISMLPEAFF.

J is TRBJ2-1 and V is TRBV28; D is ambiguous. The CDR3 totals 13 residues. CDR1 MDHEN and CDR2 SYDVKM come from the germline V gene. Trimming cost V 3 bases and J 8 bases, with 11 bases left between them. Here the CDR3 DNA reads TGTGCCAGCAGTTTTATAAGGGTCGATGAGCAGTTCTTC. This sequence encodes CASSFIRVDEQFF.

The chain has TRBV7-2 and TRBJ2-7; 9 positions match TRBD2. Germline V gene lookup returns CDR1 SGHTA and CDR2 FQGNSA. After removal of 2 bases from V and 6 bases from J, the junction contained 5 bases not matched to a gene. This CDR3 has 14 residues. The CDR3 loop is CASSLSPAGGEQYF. CDR3 nucleotide sequence: TGTGCCAGCAGCTTATCACCAGCGGGAGGCGAGCAGTACTTC. The full variable domain, with the rest looked up from reference TRBV7-2 and TRBJ2-7, is GAGVSQSPSNKVTEKGKDVELRCDPISGHTALYWYRQSLGQGLEFLIYFQGNSAPDKSGLPSDRFSAERTGGSVSTLTIQRTQQEDSAVYLCASSLSPAGGEQYFGPGTRLTVT.

This clone was detected only once. This sequence joins TRBV2 and TRBJ1-4; TRBD1 is a possible D gene (5 bases). Germline V gene data show CDR1 as SNHLY and CDR2 as FYNNEI. The length of the CDR3 is 14 residues. Deletions cut 6 bases from V and 3 bases from J, with 11 bases between. CDR3 DNA: TGTGCCAGCAGACTGGGGGTGCCTAATGAAAAACTGTTTTTT. It yields the protein CASRLGVPNEKLFF.

V usage is TRBV25-1 and J usage is TRBJ1-6; the D is unclear. This CDR3 contains 13 residues. V was cut by 8 bases and J by 7 bases, with 12 bases left in between. CDR1 MGHDK and CDR2 SYGVNS come from the germline V gene. The CDR3 here is CASLAGINSPLHF. The CDR3 DNA sequence: TGTGCCAGCTTAGCGGGCATCAATTCACCCCTCCACTTT.

The chain uses TRBV4-1 and TRBJ2-3, with 7 bases that match TRBD2. There are 16 residues in the CDR3. J gave up 3 bases and V 4 bases, and 10 bases lay outside the gene matches. Germline lookup yields CDR1 MGHRA and CDR2 YSYEKL. CDR3 sequence (DNA): TGCGCCAGCAGCCTCGCCGGCAGGGAGGGTACAGATACGCAGTATTTT. Protein: CASSLAGREGTDTQYF.

This chain joins TRBV5-1 and TRBJ2-1, with 8 bases fitting TRBD1. CDR3 length: 18 residues. CDR1 and CDR2 (germline): SGHRS, YFSETQ. The V segment lost 0 bases and the J segment 0 bases; nucleotides outside the gene matches: 8. CDR3 in DNA: TGCGCCAGCAGCTTGGCAGCTGGGACAGGTGGCTCCTACAATGAGCAGTTCTTC. Its protein is CASSLAAGTGGSYNEQFF.

The rearrangement uses TRBV6-5 and TRBJ2-1, with D perhaps matching TRBD2 (6 bases). Trimming stripped 6 bases from V and 3 bases from J, with 15 bases between. Germline CDR1 reads MNHEY; CDR2 reads SVGAGI. CDR3 length: 15 amino acids. The CDR3 spells CASSDTGGNYNEQFF. The CDR3 DNA is TGTGCCAGCAGCGATACAGGAGGGAACTACAATGAGCAGTTCTTC.

The CDR3 DNA reads as TGTGCCAGCAGTGAACTTTATAGGGGAACTGAAGCTTTCTTT. It specifies CASSELYRGTEAFF. The gene calls are TRBV6-1 and TRBJ1-1, with a possible D match to TRBD1 (5 bases). This CDR3 comprises 14 residues. Trimming took off 2 bases at V and 5 bases at J, with 12 bases between the two ends. Germline V gene lookup returns CDR1 MNHNS and CDR2 SASEGT.

The genes are TRBV7-9 and TRBJ2-2, with 12 bases lining up with TRBD1. V was pared by 5 bases and J by 7 bases, with 8 bases of the junction left unmatched. Per the germline V gene, CDR1 is SEHNR and CDR2 is FQNEAQ (reference sequence). This CDR3 comprises 16 residues. The CDR3 loop is CASSRSGTGGVGELFF. CDR3 nucleotide sequence: TGTGCCAGCAGCCGATCCGGGACAGGGGGCGTCGGGGAGCTGTTTTTT.